The following is a TCR beta chain sequence with its context. The sample holds a few counts of this clone. Its antigen specificity is not known. No base-level quality is on record; no much larger clone is a single base apart. These data originate in a study of T cells after somatic rescue of genetic block (dated by TCRdb to the early 2020s). Regarding the research as a whole: What the study looked at was long-term robustness, specifically in a T-cell system that came about through somatic rescue of a genetic block in T-cell development.

The CDR3, cysteine through phenylalanine, is 12 amino acids long. The CDR3 DNA has 36 bases and is translated from base 1. Reading the germline V gene gives CDR1 WSHSY and CDR2 SAAADI. V drops 5 bases and J drops 5 bases, leaving 10 bases in between. Receptor libraries were prepared by the immunoSEQ multiplex PCR assay. TCRdb obtained this table from immuneACCESS and retained in-frame rearrangements with V and J assigned. These tables miss some clones; where compared with another copy, unresolved V genes account for less than half of the shortfall, and the remainder is unexplained. The sample contains some 90,000 clones, just under 90% of them found a single time. Of the sample, roughly 1.5% falls within the top ten clones.

This chain is built from TRBV10-2 and TRBJ2-7; perhaps TRBD2 is the D gene, with 5 bases matching. Sequenced sample: peripheral blood mononuclear cells (PBMCs). The clonotype originates from a woman aged 18-29 years. The DNA sequence reads TGCGCCAGCAGTCTAGCCCAGCACGAGCAGTACTTC. Translated, this gives CASSLAQHEQYF.